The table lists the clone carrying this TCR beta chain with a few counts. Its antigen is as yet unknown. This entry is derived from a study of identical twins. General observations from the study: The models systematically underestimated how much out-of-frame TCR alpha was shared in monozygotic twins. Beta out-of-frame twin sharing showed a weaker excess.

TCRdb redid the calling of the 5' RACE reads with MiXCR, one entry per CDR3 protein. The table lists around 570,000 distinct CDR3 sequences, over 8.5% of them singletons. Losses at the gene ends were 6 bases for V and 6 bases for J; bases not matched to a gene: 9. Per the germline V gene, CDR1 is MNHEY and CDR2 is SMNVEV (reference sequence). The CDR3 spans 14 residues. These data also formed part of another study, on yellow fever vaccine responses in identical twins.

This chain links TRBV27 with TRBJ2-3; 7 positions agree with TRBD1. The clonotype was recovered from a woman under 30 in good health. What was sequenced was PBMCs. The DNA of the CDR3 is TGTGCCAGCAGACATAGGACAGGACCCGATACGCAGTATTTT. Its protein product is CASRHRTGPDTQYF.